The rows below give T cell receptor beta chains drawn from one sample of a study of graft-versus-host responses after intestinal transplantation. No antigen has been identified for these receptors. TCRdb's copy holds only in-frame clones and misses some; the assay was immunoSEQ multiplex PCR. Found here are about 130,000 clones, 80% to 95% of them singletons; the top ten hold about 0.2%. The sequences come from unstimulated CD4+ T cells sorted from spleen or lymph node cells, collected before intestinal transplant. The source is a human donor who received an intestinal transplant. CDR3s include the opening cysteine and the closing phenylalanine or tryptophan. The D gene is left open where the match is weak. Not all rows give a size; the values are once, few, many and, for expanded clones, a class.

abundance,j_gene,v_gene,d_gene,CDR3nt,CDR3aa
.,TRBJ1-2,TRBV28,.,TGTGCCAGCAGTTTAACAGGGATCTATGGCTACACCTTC,CASSLTGIYGYTF
.,TRBJ1-1,TRBV9,.,TGTGCCAGCAGCGTAGACCCCTCGGGGACACTGAACACTGAAGCTTTCTTT,CASSVDPSGTLNTEAFF
.,TRBJ2-7,TRBV19,.,TGTGCCAGTAGTATGGGGGACGGATACTACGAGCAGTACTTC,CASSMGDGYYEQYF
.,TRBJ2-2,TRBV2,.,TGTGCCAGCAGGTCCCTGTTGACAGTGAACACCGGGGAGCTGTTTTTT,CASRSLLTVNTGELFF
once,TRBJ1-6,TRBV4-1,TRBD1,TGCGCCAGCAGCCAAACAGGGGTGGCTTCACCCCTCCACTTT,CASSQTGVASPLHF
.,TRBJ2-1,TRBV28,TRBD2,TGTGCCAGCAGTCGGGAGGCTCCGAAGTACAATGAGCAGTTCTTC,CASSREAPKYNEQFF
.,TRBJ1-2,TRBV7-2,.,TGTGCCAGCAGCTTAGGGTCCCCTAAGATCTCCTTC,CASSLGSPKISF
few,TRBJ2-6,TRBV2,.,TGTGCCAGCAGTAACCCTTCGGTCAACGTCGCTGGGGCCAACGTCCTGACTTTC,CASSNPSVNVAGANVLTF
.,TRBJ2-5,TRBV29-1,.,TGCAGCTCGGACGGTGCAAGAGAGACCCAGTACTTC,CSSDGARETQYF
.,TRBJ1-1,TRBV19,.,TGTGCCAGTAGTTCATACAGGGTCATGAACACTGAAGCTTTCTTT,CASSSYRVMNTEAFF
.,TRBJ2-1,TRBV28,TRBD1,TGTGCCAGCAGTTCGGGACAGGGGGTCTTCAATGAGCAGTTCTTC,CASSSGQGVFNEQFF
few,TRBJ1-3,TRBV19,.,TGTGCCAGTAGTACCGACAGGTTCTCTGGAAACACCATATATTTT,CASSTDRFSGNTIYF
.,TRBJ2-6,TRBV11-2,.,TGTGCCAGCAGCTTAGTAGGTAGGGCCTCGTATGTCCTGACTTTC,CASSLVGRASYVLTF
.,TRBJ1-2,TRBV7-2,.,TGTGCCAGCAGCTTAGGACCTGGAAGCAGCTTGAACTATGGCTACACCTTC,CASSLGPGSSLNYGYTF
.,TRBJ1-4,TRBV5-1,.,TGCGCCAGCAGCCCCGGCGGATTAGGGGGTGAAAAACTGTTTTTT,CASSPGGLGGEKLFF